A selection of T cell receptor beta chains follows, all from one sample in a study of human T cells and chemical hapten exposure. From the RACE reads, TCRdb called clonotypes with MiXCR, one entry per CDR3 protein. The sample includes more than 100,000 distinct CDR3 sequences, about 13% of them seen just once. The starting material was whole blood, obtained in connection with sensitization to the hapten diphenylcyclopropenone (DPC). All receptors derive from a woman between 18 and 29 years old with alopecia areata. Some clones in this sample may be carry-over from other donors' samples. The CDR3 runs from the conserved cysteine through the conserved F or W. The D gene is left open where the match is weak. Expanded clones get a size class; other rows say once, few or many, or leave the size out.

D gene	CDR3 length	V gene	J gene	clone size	CDR3 DNA	CDR3 protein
.	13	TRBV7-9	TRBJ2-7	many	TGTGCCAGCAGCCGACAGATCTCCTACGAGCAGTACTTC	CASSRQISYEQYF
TRBD1	15	TRBV2	TRBJ2-1	.	TGTGCCAGCAGTCCTATGGGACAGGGGGCTGGGGAGCAGTTCTTC	CASSPMGQGAGEQFF
.	12	TRBV28	TRBJ2-7	few	TGTGCCAGCACCTCCTGGAGTTACGAGCAGTACTTC	CASTSWSYEQYF
TRBD2	15	TRBV7-6	TRBJ2-7	.	TGTGCCAGCAGCCCAGCTCGCGGGGGTTACCCCGAGCAGTACTTC	CASSPARGGYPEQYF
TRBD1	15	TRBV7-9	TRBJ1-1	many	TGTGCCAGCAAGCCTGACAGGGCATTGAACACTGAAGCTTTCTTT	CASKPDRALNTEAFF
.	14	TRBV6-1	TRBJ2-7	once	TGTGCCAGCAGTGCTGTGGCAGGCGGTCGCGAGCAGTACTTC	CASSAVAGGREQYF
TRBD1	17	TRBV7-2	TRBJ1-3	.	TGTGCCAGCAGCTTAGCGTCTACAGGGGGCCCGAGAAACACCATATATTTT	CASSLASTGGPRNTIYF
.	15	TRBV4-3	TRBJ2-7	few	TGCGCCAGCAGCCTAGGTTGGGAGGAAAGGTACGAGCAGTACTTC	CASSLGWEERYEQYF
.	13	TRBV6-6	TRBJ1-1	.	TGTGCCAGCAGTCCCCAACCTGGGGCTGAAGCTTTCTTT	CASSPQPGAEAFF
.	16	TRBV9	TRBJ2-2	.	TGTGCCAGCAGCGTAGCCCCGGGACAAAACACCGGGGAGCTGTTTTTT	CASSVAPGQNTGELFF
.	13	TRBV14	TRBJ1-2	many	TGTGCCAGCAGCCAAGTTTACAGGCACGGCTACACCTTC	CASSQVYRHGYTF
.	15	TRBV3-1	TRBJ1-2	.	TGTGCCAGCAGCCAAGATGCATCGGTCGGCTATGGCTACACCTTC	CASSQDASVGYGYTF
TRBD1	12	TRBV20-1	TRBJ1-2	many	TGCAGTGCTGTTGGGACAGGATATGGCTACACCTTC	CSAVGTGYGYTF
.	13	TRBV4-3	TRBJ2-1	.	TGCGCCAGCAGCCGATCAGTGGGAGCTGAGCAGTTCTTC	CASSRSVGAEQFF
TRBD1	15	TRBV5-5	TRBJ1-1	many	TGTGCCAGCAGGTTCACACAGGGGGCACACACTGAAGCTTTCTTT	CASRFTQGAHTEAFF